This T cell receptor beta chain was identified in a study of T cell repertoires in cytomegalovirus infection. One entry per CDR3 protein results from TCRdb running MiXCR on the reads. The table includes some 680,000 distinct CDR3 sequences, 35% detected once. This clonotype has ten or more counts. Trimming at V came to 8 bases and at J to 6 bases, leaving 7 bases not matched to a gene. Germline V gene lookup returns CDR1 MDHEN and CDR2 SYDVKM. The CDR3 spans 14 residues. The receptor's source is a human donor in good health (CMV status not recorded). Some clones in this sample may be carry-over from other donors' samples. Sequencing was done on a sample of PBMCs. The chain links TRBV28 to TRBJ2-1, with 10 bases matching TRBD2. CDR3 nucleotides: TGTGCCAGCTTCGAACTAGCGGGGTCCAATGAGCAGTTCTTC. As protein: CASFELAGSNEQFF.